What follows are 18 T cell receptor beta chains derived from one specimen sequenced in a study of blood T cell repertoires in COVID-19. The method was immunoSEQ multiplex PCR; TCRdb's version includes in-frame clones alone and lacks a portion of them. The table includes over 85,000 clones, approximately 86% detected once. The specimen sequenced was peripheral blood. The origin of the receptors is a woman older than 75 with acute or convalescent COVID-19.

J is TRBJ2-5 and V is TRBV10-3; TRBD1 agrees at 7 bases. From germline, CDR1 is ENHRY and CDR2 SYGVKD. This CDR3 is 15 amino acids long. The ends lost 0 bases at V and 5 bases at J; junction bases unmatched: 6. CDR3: CAISESRGGGETQYF. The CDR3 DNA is TGTGCCATCAGTGAGTCGAGAGGGGGCGGCGAGACCCAGTACTTC.

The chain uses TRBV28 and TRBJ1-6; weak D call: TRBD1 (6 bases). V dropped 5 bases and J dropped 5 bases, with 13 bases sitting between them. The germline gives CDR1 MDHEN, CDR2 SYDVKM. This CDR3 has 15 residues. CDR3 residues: CASSPADRHNSPLHF. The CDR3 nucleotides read TGTGCCAGCAGTCCCGCGGACAGACATAATTCACCCCTCCACTTT.

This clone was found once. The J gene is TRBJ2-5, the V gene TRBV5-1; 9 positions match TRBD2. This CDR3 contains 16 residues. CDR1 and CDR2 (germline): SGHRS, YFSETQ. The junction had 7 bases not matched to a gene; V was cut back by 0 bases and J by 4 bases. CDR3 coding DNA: TGCGCCAGCAGCTTGGTTGGCGGGGGGGCCGCAGAGACCCAGTACTTC. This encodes CASSLVGGGAAETQYF.

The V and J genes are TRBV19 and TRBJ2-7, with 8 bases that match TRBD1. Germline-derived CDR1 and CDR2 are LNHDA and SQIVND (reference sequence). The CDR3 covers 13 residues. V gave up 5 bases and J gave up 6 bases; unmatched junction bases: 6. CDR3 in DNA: TGTGCCAGTAGTTTTACAGGGGGGCGCGAGCAGTACTTC. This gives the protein CASSFTGGREQYF. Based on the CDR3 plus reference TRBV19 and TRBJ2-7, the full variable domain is DGGITQSPKYLFRKEGQNVTLSCEQNLNHDAMYWYRQDPGQGLRLIYYSQIVNDFQKGDIAEGYSVSREKKESFPLTVTSAQKNPTAFYLCASSFTGGREQYFGPGTRLTVT.

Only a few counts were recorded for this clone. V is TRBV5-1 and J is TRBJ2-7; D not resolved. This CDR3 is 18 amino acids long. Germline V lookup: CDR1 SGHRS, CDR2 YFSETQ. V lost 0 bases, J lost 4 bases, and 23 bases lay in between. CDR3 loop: CASSLDLPRRLFPYEQYF. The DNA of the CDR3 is TGCGCCAGCAGCTTGGATCTTCCTAGACGCCTTTTCCCTTACGAGCAGTACTTC.

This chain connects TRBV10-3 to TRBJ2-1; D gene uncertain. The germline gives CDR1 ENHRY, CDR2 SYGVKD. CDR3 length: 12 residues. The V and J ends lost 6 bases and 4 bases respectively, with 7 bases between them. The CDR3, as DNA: TGTGCCATCAGAAACTTTTACAATGAGCAGTTCTTC. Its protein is CAIRNFYNEQFF.

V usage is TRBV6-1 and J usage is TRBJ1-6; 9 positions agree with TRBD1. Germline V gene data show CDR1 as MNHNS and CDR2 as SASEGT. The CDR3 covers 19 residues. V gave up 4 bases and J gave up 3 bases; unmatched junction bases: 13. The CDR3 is CASSGTGTGSLIYNSPLHF. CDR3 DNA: TGTGCCAGCAGTGGCACCGGGACAGGGTCGCTTATCTATAATTCACCCCTCCACTTT.

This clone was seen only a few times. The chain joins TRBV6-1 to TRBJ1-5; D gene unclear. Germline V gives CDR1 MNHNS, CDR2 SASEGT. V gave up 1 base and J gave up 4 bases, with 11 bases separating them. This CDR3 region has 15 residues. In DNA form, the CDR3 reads TGTGCCAGCAGTGAAGAATTGTCCTCGAATCAGCCCCAGCATTTT. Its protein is CASSEELSSNQPQHF.

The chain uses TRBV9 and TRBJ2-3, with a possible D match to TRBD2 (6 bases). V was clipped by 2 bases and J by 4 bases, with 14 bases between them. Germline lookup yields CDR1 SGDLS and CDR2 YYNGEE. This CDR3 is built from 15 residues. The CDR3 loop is CASSVSLAEADTQYF. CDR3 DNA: TGTGCCAGCAGCGTTTCATTAGCGGAGGCAGATACGCAGTATTTT.

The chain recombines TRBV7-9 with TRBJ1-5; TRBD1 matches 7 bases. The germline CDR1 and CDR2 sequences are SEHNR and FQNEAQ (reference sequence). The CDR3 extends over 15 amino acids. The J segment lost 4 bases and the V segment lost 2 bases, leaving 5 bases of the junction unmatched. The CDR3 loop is CASSLSTGRNQPQHF. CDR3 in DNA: TGTGCCAGCAGCTTATCGACAGGGCGAAATCAGCCCCAGCATTTT.

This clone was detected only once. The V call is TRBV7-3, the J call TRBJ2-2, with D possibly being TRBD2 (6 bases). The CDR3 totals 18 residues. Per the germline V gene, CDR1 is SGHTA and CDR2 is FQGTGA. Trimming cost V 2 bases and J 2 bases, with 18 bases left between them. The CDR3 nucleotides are TGTGCCAGCAGCTTATACCTCTACGGGACTTACAACACCGGGGAGCTGTTTTTT. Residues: CASSLYLYGTYNTGELFF.

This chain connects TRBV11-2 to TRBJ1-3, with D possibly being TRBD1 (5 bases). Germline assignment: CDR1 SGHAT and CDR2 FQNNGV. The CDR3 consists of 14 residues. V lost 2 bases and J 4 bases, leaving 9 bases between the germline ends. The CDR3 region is CASSLWGGGNTIYF. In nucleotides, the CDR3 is TGTGCCAGCAGCTTATGGGGCGGCGGAAACACCATATATTTT.

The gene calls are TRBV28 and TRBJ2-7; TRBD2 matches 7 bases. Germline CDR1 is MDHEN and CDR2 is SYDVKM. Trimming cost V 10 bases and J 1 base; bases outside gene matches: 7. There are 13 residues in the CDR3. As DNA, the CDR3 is TGTGCCACGAACCGGGGGGTGTCCTACGAGCAGTACTTC. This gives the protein CATNRGVSYEQYF. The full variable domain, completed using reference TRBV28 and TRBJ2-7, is DVKVTQSSRYLVKRTGEKVFLECVQDMDHENMFWYRQDPGLGLRLIYFSYDVKMKEKGDIPEGYSVSREKKERFSLILESASTNQTSMYLCATNRGVSYEQYFGPGTRLTVT.

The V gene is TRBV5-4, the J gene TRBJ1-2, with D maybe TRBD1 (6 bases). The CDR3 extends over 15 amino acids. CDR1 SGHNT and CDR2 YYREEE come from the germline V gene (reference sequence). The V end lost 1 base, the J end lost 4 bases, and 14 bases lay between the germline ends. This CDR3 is CASSLSGGWSYGYTF. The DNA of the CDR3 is TGTGCCAGCAGCTTGTCTGGGGGCTGGAGCTATGGCTACACCTTC.

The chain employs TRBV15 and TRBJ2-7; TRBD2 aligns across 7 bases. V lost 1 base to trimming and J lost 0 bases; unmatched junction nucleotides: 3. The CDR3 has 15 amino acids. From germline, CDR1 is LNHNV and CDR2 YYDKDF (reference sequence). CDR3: CATSRGGGSSYEQYF. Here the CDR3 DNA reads TGTGCCACCAGCAGAGGGGGCGGGAGCTCCTACGAGCAGTACTTC.

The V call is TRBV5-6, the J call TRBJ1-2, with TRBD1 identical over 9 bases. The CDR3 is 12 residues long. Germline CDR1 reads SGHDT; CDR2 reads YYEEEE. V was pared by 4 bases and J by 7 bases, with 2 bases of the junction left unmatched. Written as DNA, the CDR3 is TGTGCCAGCAGCCTGGACAGGGGTGGCTACACCTTC. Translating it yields CASSLDRGGYTF.

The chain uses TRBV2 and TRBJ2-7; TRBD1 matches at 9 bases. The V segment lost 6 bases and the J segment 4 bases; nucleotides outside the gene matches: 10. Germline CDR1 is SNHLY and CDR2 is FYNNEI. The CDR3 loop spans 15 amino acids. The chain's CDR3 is CASSLYPGQGYEQYF. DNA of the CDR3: TGTGCCAGCAGCCTTTATCCAGGACAGGGGTACGAGCAGTACTTC.

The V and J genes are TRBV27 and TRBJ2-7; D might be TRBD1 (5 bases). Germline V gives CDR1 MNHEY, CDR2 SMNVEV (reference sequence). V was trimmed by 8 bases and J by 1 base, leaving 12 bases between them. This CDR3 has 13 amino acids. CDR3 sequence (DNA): TGTGCCAGCGGCCAGGGCTATTCCTACGAGCAGTACTTC. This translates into CASGQGYSYEQYF.